This T cell receptor (beta chain) was identified during a study of T cell responses to AZD1222 COVID-19 vaccine. Points from the study as a whole: Donors were mostly white British, more females; clonal diversity possibly underestimated. At 160-218 and 743-854, vaccine-associated CD4 TCRs were dominant, and they spanned spike. Two AZD1222 doses significantly raised spike-specific TCR breadth and depth over controls. Seropositive at baseline were only a handful of AZD1222 recipients.

Notes on this clone: What it recognizes is unknown.

This table comes from immunoSEQ multiplex PCR, and its TCRdb copy is limited to in-frame clones, with some not included. The sample holds tens of thousands of clones, nearly 90% seen once. CDR1 and CDR2 from the germline V gene are MNHEY and SVGAGI. There are 14 residues in the CDR3. The J segment lost 1 base and the V segment lost 6 bases, leaving 5 bases of the junction unmatched. The sample in question was peripheral blood, obtained on day 0 of AZD1222 vaccination. The chain employs TRBV6-5 and TRBJ1-1; 7 positions match TRBD1. This clonotype originated in an adult in good health. The CDR3 spells CASRDRDRNTEAFF. CDR3 DNA: TGTGCCAGCAGGGACCGGGACAGGAACACTGAAGCTTTCTTT.